The next 17 T cell receptor beta chains were all read from a single sample in a study of blood T cell repertoires in COVID-19. Profiling relied on immunoSEQ multiplex PCR, and the TCRdb table lists in-frame clones only, not all of them. The sample has about 70,000 clones, approximately 85% seen once; the top ten hold under 3%. The sample taken for sequencing was peripheral blood. The receptors come from a man older than 75 with acute or convalescent COVID-19.

DNA for the CDR3: TGTGCCAGCAGTTATCAAACAGGGGGGGGCACTGAAGCTTTCTTT. Residues: CASSYQTGGGTEAFF. The chain combines TRBV6-5 with TRBJ1-1; 8 nucleotides align to TRBD1. There are 15 residues in the CDR3. V gave up 3 bases and J gave up 4 bases; unmatched junction bases: 7. Germline lookup yields CDR1 MNHEY and CDR2 SVGAGI.

This chain joins TRBV5-1 and TRBJ1-6; D unclear. Trimming cost V 2 bases and J 7 bases, with 19 bases left between them. Germline V lookup: CDR1 SGHRS, CDR2 YFSETQ. CDR3 length: 17 residues. The DNA for the CDR3 is TGCGCCAGCAGCTTTCACCCCGCGGCCGGCAGCAATTCACCCCTCCACTTT. This translates into CASSFHPAAGSNSPLHF.

This chain joins TRBV24-1 and TRBJ1-1; D ambiguous. This CDR3 has 11 residues. The ends were cut back, 5 bases at V and 6 bases at J, with 6 bases in the middle. The germline gives CDR1 KGHDR, CDR2 SFDVKD. CDR3 DNA sequence: TGTGCCACCAGTGGAGGAGCTGAAGCTTTCTTT. Encoded protein: CATSGGAEAFF.

The chain uses TRBV24-1 and TRBJ2-1, with TRBD2 matching 9 bases. The CDR3 length is 14 residues. J was trimmed by 10 bases and V by 9 bases; bases with no gene match: 12. Germline V gene data show CDR1 as KGHDR and CDR2 as SFDVKD. The CDR3 DNA reads TGTGCCACCGTTAGCGGGGGCTATGGGGGGGAGCAGTTCTTC. Translation gives CATVSGGYGGEQFF.

CDR3 sequence: CATAGAGSEETQYF. As DNA, the CDR3 is TGTGCCACCGCGGGAGCAGGGTCTGAGGAGACCCAGTACTTC. The genes are TRBV24-1 and TRBJ2-5; TRBD2 agrees at 7 bases. The trim removed 9 bases at V and 5 bases at J, leaving 11 bases unmatched. The CDR3 totals 14 residues. Germline assignment: CDR1 KGHDR and CDR2 SFDVKD.

V is TRBV19 and J is TRBJ1-5; a possible D gene is TRBD1 (6 bases). The V end was cut by 0 bases, the J end by 3 bases, with 18 bases between. The CDR3 consists of 18 residues. Germline loops: CDR1 LNHDA, CDR2 SQIVND (reference sequence). This chain's CDR3 is CASSIDGAGELNNQPQHF. The CDR3 DNA follows: TGTGCCAGTAGTATAGACGGGGCAGGGGAATTGAACAATCAGCCCCAGCATTTT.

This clone appeared once. The CDR3 is CASSRQGAGANVLTF. For the CDR3, the DNA is TGTGCCAGCAGCCGACAGGGCGCCGGGGCCAACGTCCTGACTTTC. This chain joins TRBV9 and TRBJ2-6; TRBD1 aligns across 7 bases. The length of the CDR3 is 15 residues. Germline V gene sequence: CDR1 SGDLS, CDR2 YYNGEE. Losses at the gene ends were 4 bases for V and 4 bases for J; bases not matched to a gene: 5.

V gene TRBV20-1 combines with J gene TRBJ1-1; 9 nucleotides match TRBD1. CDR1 is DFQATT, CDR2 SNEGSKA, per germline (reference sequence). The trim removed 3 bases at V and 7 bases at J, leaving 12 bases unmatched. The CDR3 is 15 amino acids. Here the CDR3 reads CSASSSGTGNIEAFF. CDR3 nucleotide sequence: TGCAGTGCTAGTTCCTCGGGGACAGGGAATATTGAAGCTTTCTTT.

In its sample, this clone was seen a few times. V is TRBV4-3 and J is TRBJ1-2; a weak D match, TRBD1 (5 bases). The germline V gene has CDR1 LGHNA and CDR2 YSLEER. V was pared by 0 bases and J by 0 bases, with 14 bases between. The CDR3 is 17 amino acids. CDR3 sequence reads: CASSQDRVLTANYGYTF. The DNA for the CDR3 is TGCGCCAGCAGCCAAGACAGGGTCCTTACAGCTAACTATGGCTACACCTTC.

This clone has only one observation. This chain connects TRBV27 to TRBJ2-3, with TRBD2 as a possible D gene (6 bases). Germline V lookup: CDR1 MNHEY, CDR2 SMNVEV (reference sequence). Trimming removed 5 bases at V and 0 bases at J, with 18 bases between. There are 17 residues in the CDR3. The CDR3 protein is CASSTRALALSTDTQYF. CDR3 DNA: TGTGCCAGCAGTACCCGAGCGCTAGCGCTTAGCACAGATACGCAGTATTTT.

The sample holds one count of this clone. The rearrangement uses TRBV9 and TRBJ2-1, with 8 bases fitting TRBD2. The CDR3 consists of 18 residues. Germline CDR1 reads SGDLS; CDR2 reads YYNGEE. V was clipped by 3 bases and J by 5 bases; unmatched bases: 16. The CDR3 is CASSARSSGTRRNNEQFF. In nucleotides, the CDR3 is TGTGCCAGCAGCGCCCGCAGCTCCGGGACTAGGAGAAACAATGAGCAGTTCTTC.

This clone came up a few times. The chain joins TRBV27 to TRBJ1-6, with 7 bases lining up with TRBD1. The V segment lost 7 bases and the J segment 4 bases; nucleotides outside the gene matches: 4. The CDR3 is 14 amino acids. Germline loops: CDR1 MNHEY, CDR2 SMNVEV (reference sequence). The CDR3 DNA follows: TGTGCCAGCATGAAACAGGGGTATAATTCACCCCTCCACTTT. This gives the protein CASMKQGYNSPLHF.

The chain has TRBV30 and TRBJ2-1, with TRBD1 identical over 8 bases. Trimming cost V 4 bases and J 5 bases; bases outside gene matches: 7. CDR1 GTSNPN and CDR2 SVGIG come from the germline V gene (reference sequence). This CDR3 has 14 amino acids. Written as DNA, the CDR3 is TGTGCCTGGATCAGGGGGCTTGGGAACAATGAGCAGTTCTTC. Its protein product is CAWIRGLGNNEQFF. Looking up the rest from reference TRBV30 and TRBJ2-1 gives the full variable domain: SQTIHQWPATLVQPVGSPLSLECTVEGTSNPNLYWYRQAAGRGLQLLFYSVGIGQISSEVPQNLSASRPQDRQFILSSKKLLLSDSGFYLCAWIRGLGNNEQFFGPGTRLTVL.

V is TRBV6-5 and J is TRBJ2-3; 12 bases map to TRBD2. This CDR3 has 15 amino acids. Unmatched junction bases numbered 6, after V lost 0 bases and J lost 11 bases. Looked up from germline, CDR1 is MNHEY and CDR2 is SVGAGI. The CDR3 spells CASSYSTQTSGRQYF. In DNA, the CDR3 is TGTGCCAGCAGTTACTCGACCCAGACTAGCGGGAGGCAGTATTTT.

This clone has more than one count but fewer than ten. This chain uses TRBV5-5 with TRBJ1-4; possibly TRBD1 for D (5 bases). The V gene's germline CDR1 is SGHKS and CDR2 YYEKEE (reference sequence). CDR3 length: 15 amino acids. V was cut by 4 bases and J by 2 bases, with 12 bases left in between. CDR3 region: CASSRGGATNEKLFF. CDR3 nucleotides: TGTGCCAGCAGCAGGGGTGGGGCGACTAATGAAAAACTGTTTTTT.

This clone was recorded a few times. This chain connects TRBV30 to TRBJ1-6; TRBD1 is a possible D gene (5 bases). The CDR3 length is 13 residues. Trimming took 4 bases from V and 7 from J, leaving 11 bases between them. Germline CDR1 reads GTSNPN; CDR2 reads SVGIG (reference sequence). For the CDR3, the DNA is TGTGCCTGGATGGTCGGGGGAAATTCACCCCTCCACTTT. Translation gives CAWMVGGNSPLHF. Complete variable domain (other parts from reference TRBV30 and TRBJ1-6): SQTIHQWPATLVQPVGSPLSLECTVEGTSNPNLYWYRQAAGRGLQLLFYSVGIGQISSEVPQNLSASRPQDRQFILSSKKLLLSDSGFYLCAWMVGGNSPLHFGNGTRLTVT.

The chain recombines TRBV18 with TRBJ1-1, with D possibly matching TRBD1 (6 bases). This CDR3 spans 15 amino acids. The V and J ends lost 2 bases and 5 bases respectively, with 15 bases between them. Germline CDR1 and CDR2: KGHSH and LQKENI. The CDR3 here is CASSPGAGAGTEAFF. The CDR3 DNA sequence: TGTGCCAGCTCACCAGGGGCAGGGGCAGGGACTGAAGCTTTCTTT. Filled out from reference TRBV18 and TRBJ1-1, the complete variable domain reads NAGVMQNPRHLVRRRGQEARLRCSPMKGHSHVYWYRQLPEEGLKFMVYLQKENIIDESGMPKERFSAEFPKEGPSILRIQQVVRGDSAAYFCASSPGAGAGTEAFFGQGTRLTVV.